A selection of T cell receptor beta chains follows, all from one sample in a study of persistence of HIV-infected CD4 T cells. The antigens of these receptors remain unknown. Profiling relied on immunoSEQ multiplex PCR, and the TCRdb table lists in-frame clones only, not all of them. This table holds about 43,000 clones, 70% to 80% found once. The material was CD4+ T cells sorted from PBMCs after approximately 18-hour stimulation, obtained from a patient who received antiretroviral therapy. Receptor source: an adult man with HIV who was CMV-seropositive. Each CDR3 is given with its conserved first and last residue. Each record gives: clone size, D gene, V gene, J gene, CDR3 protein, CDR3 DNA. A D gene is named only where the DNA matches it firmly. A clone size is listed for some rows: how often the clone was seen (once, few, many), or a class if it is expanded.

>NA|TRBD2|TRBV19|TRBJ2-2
CASSMTSGRGYTGELFF
TGTGCCAGTAGTATGACTAGCGGGAGAGGGTACACCGGGGAGCTGTTTTTT
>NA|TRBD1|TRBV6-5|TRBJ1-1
CASSPRGRQGRVAFF
TGTGCCAGCAGTCCCCGAGGGCGACAGGGGAGGGTTGCTTTCTTT
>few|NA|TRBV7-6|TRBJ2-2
CASSLIGVSNTGELFF
TGTGCCAGCAGCTTAATAGGGGTCTCGAACACCGGGGAGCTGTTTTTT
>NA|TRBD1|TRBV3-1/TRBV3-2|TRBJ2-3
CASSRPGQGFSDTQYF
TGTGCCAGCAGCCGGCCGGGACAGGGGTTCTCAGATACGCAGTATTTT
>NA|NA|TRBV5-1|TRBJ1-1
CASSLEGRASEAFF
TGCGCCAGCAGCTTGGAGGGCCGGGCGTCTGAAGCTTTCTTT
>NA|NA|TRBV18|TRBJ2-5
CASSPHRQETQYF
TGTGCCAGCTCACCACACCGACAAGAGACCCAGTACTTC
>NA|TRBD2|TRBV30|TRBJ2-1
CAWSSYPSGGINEQFF
TGTGCCTGGAGTTCATATCCTAGCGGGGGCATCAATGAGCAGTTCTTC
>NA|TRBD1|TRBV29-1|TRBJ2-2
CSVLGDRVDTGELFF
TGCAGCGTCCTGGGGGACAGGGTTGACACCGGGGAGCTGTTTTTT
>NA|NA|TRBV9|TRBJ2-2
CASSVKHTGELFF
TGTGCCAGCAGCGTAAAGCACACCGGGGAGCTGTTTTTT
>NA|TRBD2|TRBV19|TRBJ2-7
CASSIDLASGGEQYF
TGTGCCAGTAGTATAGATCTGGCTAGCGGAGGCGAGCAGTACTTC
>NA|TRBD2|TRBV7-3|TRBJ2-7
CASSPSGTSYEQYF
TGTGCCAGCAGCCCCAGCGGGACCTCCTACGAGCAGTACTTC
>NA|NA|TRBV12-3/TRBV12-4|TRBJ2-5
CASRSGPRVTQYF
TGTGCCAGCAGATCTGGACCGCGGGTTACCCAGTACTTC
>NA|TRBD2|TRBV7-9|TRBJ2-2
CASSWTSGSMDTGELFF
TGTGCCAGCAGCTGGACTAGCGGGAGCATGGACACCGGGGAGCTGTTTTTT
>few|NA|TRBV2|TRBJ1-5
CASLAGDNQPQHF
TGTGCCAGCCTAGCAGGGGACAATCAGCCCCAGCATTTT
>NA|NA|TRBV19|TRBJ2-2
CASSSRVSGSGGELFF
TGTGCCAGTAGTAGCCGGGTCTCAGGAAGTGGCGGGGAGCTGTTTTTT
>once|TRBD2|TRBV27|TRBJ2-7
CASSLLPRSGSYEQYF
TGTGCCAGCAGTTTACTCCCCCGTAGCGGGTCCTACGAGCAGTACTTC
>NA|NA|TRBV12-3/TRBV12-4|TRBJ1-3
CATLRNTIYF
TGTGCCACCCTACGAAACACCATATATTTT
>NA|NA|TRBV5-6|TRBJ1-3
CASSLQGPRAGNTIYF
TGTGCCAGCAGCTTGCAGGGGCCACGCGCTGGAAACACCATATATTTT
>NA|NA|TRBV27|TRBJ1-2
CASSLSPDRSNGYTF
TGTGCCAGCAGTTTGAGTCCCGACAGGTCCAATGGCTACACCTTC
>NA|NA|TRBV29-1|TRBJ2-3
CSVGLTDTQYF
TGCAGCGTAGGGCTCACAGATACGCAGTATTTT
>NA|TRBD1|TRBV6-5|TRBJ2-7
CASSLLGQLYEQYF
TGTGCCAGCAGTTTGCTGGGACAGCTCTACGAGCAGTACTTC
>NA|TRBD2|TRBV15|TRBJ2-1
CATSRERREYGNEQFF
TGTGCCACCAGCAGAGAGAGGCGGGAGTACGGCAATGAGCAGTTCTTC
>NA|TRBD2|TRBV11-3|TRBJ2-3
CASSLGLAGGAGGTDTQYF
TGTGCCAGCAGCTTAGGGCTAGCGGGAGGTGCCGGTGGCACAGATACGCAGTATTTT
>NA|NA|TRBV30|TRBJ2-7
CAWSKYEGREQYF
TGTGCCTGGAGTAAGTATGAGGGACGCGAGCAGTACTTC
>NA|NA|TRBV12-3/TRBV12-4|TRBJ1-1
CASSLGANTEAFF
TGTGCCAGCAGTTTGGGGGCGAACACTGAAGCTTTCTTT
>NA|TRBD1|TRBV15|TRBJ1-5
CATSRRGQGGRKPQHF
TGTGCCACCAGCAGGAGAGGACAGGGTGGAAGAAAGCCCCAGCATTTT
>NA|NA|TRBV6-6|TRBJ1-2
CASRDDSGYTF
TGTGCCAGCAGAGACGATAGCGGCTACACCTTC
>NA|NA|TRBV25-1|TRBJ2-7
CASSNRLTDFSYEQYF
TGTGCCAGCAGTAACCGCCTGACAGATTTCTCCTACGAGCAGTACTTC
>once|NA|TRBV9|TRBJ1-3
CASSVDPSVYSGNTIYF
TGTGCCAGCAGCGTAGACCCCTCGGTCTACTCTGGAAACACCATATATTTT
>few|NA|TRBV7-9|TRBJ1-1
CASSPRDTEAFF
TGTGCCAGCAGCCCACGGGATACCGAAGCTTTCTTT
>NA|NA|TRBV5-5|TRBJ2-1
CASSLGAVSYNEQFF
TGTGCCAGCAGCTTGGGGGCTGTCTCCTACAATGAGCAGTTCTTC
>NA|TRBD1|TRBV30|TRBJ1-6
CAWKVGQYNSPLHF
TGTGCCTGGAAGGTGGGACAGTATAATTCACCCCTCCACTTT
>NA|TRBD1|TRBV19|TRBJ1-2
CASSNPGGAIGYTF
TGTGCCAGTAGTAATCCAGGGGGCGCGATCGGCTACACCTTC
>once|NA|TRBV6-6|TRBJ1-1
CASQTRGANGAFF
TGTGCCAGCCAAACGAGAGGGGCAAATGGAGCTTTCTTT
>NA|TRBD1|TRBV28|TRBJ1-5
CATQGGNPLGNQPQHF
TGTGCCACCCAAGGGGGCAACCCCTTGGGTAATCAGCCCCAGCATTTT